This T cell receptor (beta chain) originates from a study of radiotherapy plus CTLA-4 blockade in lung cancer. Overall study context: For 15% to 20% of patients, objective responses occurred, and roughly 30% had disease control. Findings and caveats of the study: Early shifts in blood T cell clones, with interferon-beta, reportedly predicted response best. Expansion in blood of tumor-derived TCR clones was seen after radiotherapy plus ipilimumab.

Sequencing used immunoSEQ multiplex PCR; TCRdb keeps in-frame clones, though not all of them. The data contain 60,000 to 70,000 clones, around 80% of them singletons. This CDR3 contains 14 residues. Germline-derived CDR1 and CDR2 are PRHDT and FYEKMQ (reference sequence). Trimming at V came to 5 bases and at J to 3 bases, leaving 6 bases not matched to a gene. Of note for this clone: The antigen is not known.

The sequence was obtained from a human donor with non-small cell lung cancer who had a complete response to radiotherapy plus ipilimumab. Sequenced here: peripheral blood, sampled from a patient treated with radiotherapy plus ipilimumab. The V and J genes are TRBV13 and TRBJ2-7; TRBD1 matches 8 bases. CDR3 sequence: CASSATGGFYEQYF. CDR3 nucleotides: TGTGCCAGCAGCGCTACAGGGGGTTTCTACGAGCAGTACTTC.